The 30 T cell receptor beta chains presented below share a single source sample, sequenced in a study of cytomegalovirus exposure and HLA in healthy donors. The PCR employed 60 Vbeta primers together with 13 Jbeta primers. Profiling relied on immunoSEQ multiplex PCR, and the TCRdb table lists in-frame clones only, not all of them. The repertoire includes roughly 200,000 clones, 75% to 90% of them detected once, and more than 0.25% sits in the top ten. Sequencing was carried out using PBMCs. The receptors stem from a woman younger than 45 in good health and CMV-seronegative.

The rearrangement joins TRBV16 to TRBJ1-2; D is undetermined. V lost 4 bases and J 4 bases, leaving 10 bases between the germline ends. This CDR3 spans 13 amino acids. CDR1 and CDR2 (germline): KGHSY, FQNENV. CDR3 sequence reads: CASSPQESYGYTF. DNA for the CDR3: TGTGCCAGCAGCCCTCAGGAAAGCTATGGCTACACCTTC.

This chain connects TRBV2 to TRBJ2-5; D call uncertain. Germline V CDR1 and CDR2: SNHLY, FYNNEI. The CDR3 sequence is 13 residues long. V lost 5 bases and J lost 3, with 10 bases in between. The CDR3 here is CASSIEQKETQYF. In DNA, the CDR3 is TGTGCCAGCAGTATAGAACAGAAAGAGACCCAGTACTTC.

The chain carries TRBV6-6 and TRBJ2-7, with TRBD1 matching 7 bases. This CDR3 has 12 amino acids. Germline CDR1 and CDR2: MNHNY and SVGAGI (reference sequence). V lost 6 bases and J lost 7; bases outside the gene matches: 6. The CDR3 sequence: CASSPLDREQYF. The DNA of the CDR3 is TGTGCCAGCAGCCCCCTGGACAGGGAGCAGTACTTC.

The chain is built from TRBV5-6 and TRBJ2-4, with D possibly TRBD1 on 5 matching bases. The CDR3 totals 12 residues. The V end lost 3 bases, the J end lost 7 bases, and 8 bases lay between the germline ends. Germline CDR1 reads SGHDT; CDR2 reads YYEEEE. In DNA, the CDR3 is TGTGCCAGCAGCTCCTACAGGAACATTCAGTACTTC. It translates to CASSSYRNIQYF. The complete variable domain, with remaining parts taken from reference TRBV5-6 and TRBJ2-4, reads DAGVTQSPTHLIKTRGQQVTLRCSPKSGHDTVSWYQQALGQGPQFIFQYYEEEERQRGNFPDRFSGHQFPNYSSELNVNALLLGDSALYLCASSSYRNIQYFGAGTRLSVL.

The chain employs TRBV2 and TRBJ2-1; 11 bases are shared with TRBD2. The germline gives CDR1 SNHLY, CDR2 FYNNEI. CDR3 length: 15 amino acids. The V and J ends lost 3 bases and 11 bases, in that order; junction bases with no gene match: 9. CDR3 sequence: CASSEASGRFSKQFF. In DNA, the CDR3 is TGTGCCAGCAGTGAGGCTAGCGGGAGGTTCTCTAAGCAGTTCTTC. Full variable domain (missing parts from reference TRBV2 and TRBJ2-1): EPEVTQTPSHQVTQMGQEVILRCVPISNHLYFYWYRQILGQKVEFLVSFYNNEISEKSEIFDDQFSVERPDGSNFTLKIRSTKLEDSAMYFCASSEASGRFSKQFFGPGTRLTVL.

The rearrangement links TRBV4-1 to TRBJ2-7; 7 bases line up with TRBD1. Germline CDR1 MGHRA, CDR2 YSYEKL. V shed 6 bases, J shed 1 base, and the junction held 6 bases outside the gene matches. This CDR3 has 14 amino acids. CDR3 region: CASRGQIGSYEQYF. The CDR3 DNA sequence: TGCGCCAGCAGGGGACAGATAGGGTCCTACGAGCAGTACTTC.

This rearrangement joins TRBV6-1 to TRBJ1-2; 7 bases fit TRBD1. The CDR3 has 15 residues. Trimming removed 6 bases from V and 0 bases from J; junction bases left unmatched: 7. The germline V gene has CDR1 MNHNS and CDR2 SASEGT. The CDR3 DNA is TGTGCCAGCAGCCTACAGGGGCCGACTAACTATGGCTACACCTTC. It translates to CASSLQGPTNYGYTF.

V gene TRBV11-3 combines with J gene TRBJ2-1, with a possible D match to TRBD2 (5 bases). Germline V gives CDR1 SGHNT, CDR2 YENEEA. The CDR3 loop spans 14 amino acids. Trimming left V 2 bases short and J 7 bases short, with 12 bases between. Here the CDR3 reads CASSLFRDSNEQFF. CDR3 in DNA: TGTGCCAGCAGCTTATTCCGGGATTCTAATGAGCAGTTCTTC.

The V and J genes are TRBV10-1 and TRBJ2-7; TRBD1 matches at 10 bases. The CDR3 has 14 amino acids. Trimming at V came to 4 bases and at J to 8 bases, leaving 8 bases not matched to a gene. The germline V gene encodes CDR1 WNHNN and CDR2 SYGVQD (reference sequence). The DNA for the CDR3 is TGCGCCAGCAGTGGACAGGGGGCCGGTAGGCAGCAGTACTTC. Its protein is CASSGQGAGRQQYF.

The V and J genes are TRBV15 and TRBJ1-5, with D possibly matching TRBD1 (5 bases). CDR1 is LNHNV, CDR2 YYDKDF, per germline (reference sequence). CDR3 length: 16 residues. V dropped 0 bases and J dropped 4 bases, with 13 bases sitting between them. CDR3 nucleotide sequence: TGTGCCACCAGCAGAGATGTAGGGACTCCGAATCAGCCCCAGCATTTT. The encoded protein is CATSRDVGTPNQPQHF. The complete variable domain, with remaining parts taken from reference TRBV15 and TRBJ1-5, reads DAMVIQNPRYQVTQFGKPVTLSCSQTLNHNVMYWYQQKSSQAPKLLFHYYDKDFNNEADTPDNFQSRRPNTSFCFLDIRSPGLGDTAMYLCATSRDVGTPNQPQHFGDGTRLSIL.

As DNA, the CDR3 is TGTGCCAGCCGACCCTGGGACAGGGAATTTGAAGCTTTCTTT. Translating gives CASRPWDREFEAFF. The chain has TRBV5-4 and TRBJ1-1, with 9 bases matching TRBD1. The germline CDR1 and CDR2 sequences are SGHNT and YYREEE (reference sequence). This CDR3 is built from 14 residues. Germline trimming cut 7 bases from V and 7 bases from J; bases unmatched to any gene: 11.

J is TRBJ1-1 and V is TRBV10-1, with unresolved D. V was cut by 3 bases and J by 4 bases, with 6 bases left in between. The CDR3 sequence is 12 residues long. Germline V CDR1 and CDR2: WNHNN, SYGVQD (reference sequence). The CDR3 DNA is TGCGCCAGCAGTGATAGGAGCACTGAAGCTTTCTTT. Translation: CASSDRSTEAFF.

This clone was recorded a few times. The rearrangement joins TRBV6-6 to TRBJ2-7; perhaps TRBD2 as D (5 bases). Germline loops: CDR1 MNHNY, CDR2 SVGAGI (reference sequence). The CDR3 covers 14 residues. With 7 bases removed from V and 3 bases from J, the gap between germline ends came to 16 bases. The CDR3 is CASTQGGLVYEQYF. In nucleotides, the CDR3 is TGTGCCAGCACCCAAGGAGGATTAGTCTACGAGCAGTACTTC.

The chain has TRBV9 and TRBJ2-2; no reliable D call. CDR1 is SGDLS, CDR2 YYNGEE, per germline. The CDR3 length is 14 residues. The V gene lost 4 bases and the J gene lost 5 bases, with 12 bases spanning the gap. The CDR3 protein is CASSPYSRTGELFF. CDR3 nucleotides: TGTGCCAGCAGCCCTTATTCCCGTACCGGGGAGCTGTTTTTT. Drawing the rest from reference TRBV9 and TRBJ2-2, the complete variable domain is DSGVTQTPKHLITATGQRVTLRCSPRSGDLSVYWYQQSLDQGLQFLIQYYNGEERAKGNILERFSAQQFPDLHSELNLSSLELGDSALYFCASSPYSRTGELFFGEGSRLTVL.

The rearrangement joins TRBV7-8 to TRBJ2-7; the D gene is possibly TRBD1 (7 bases). CDR3 length: 11 residues. Trimming cost V 5 bases and J 12 bases, with 14 bases left between them. Germline V gene lookup returns CDR1 SGHVS and CDR2 FQNEAQ. DNA for the CDR3: TGTGCCAGCAGCCCTGGCAGGGGGGTGTACTTC. Translated, it gives CASSPGRGVYF.

The chain uses TRBV20-1 and TRBJ2-3, with D uncertain. V was trimmed by 7 bases and J by 5 bases, leaving 10 bases between them. Germline assignment: CDR1 DFQATT and CDR2 SNEGSKA (reference sequence). The CDR3 runs 11 residues. The CDR3 DNA follows: TGCAGTGTCGGGTTGGGAGATACGCAGTATTTT. Encoded protein: CSVGLGDTQYF.

The CDR3 loop reads CASSPGGAWGYGYTF. CDR3 nucleotide sequence: TGTGCCAGCAGCCCGGGGGGCGCTTGGGGCTATGGCTACACCTTC. The chain recombines TRBV9 with TRBJ1-2; perhaps TRBD1 as D (6 bases). Trimming shortened V by 4 bases and J by 4 bases, and 17 bases separated the two germline ends. The germline CDR1 and CDR2 sequences are SGDLS and YYNGEE. The CDR3 spans 15 residues.

The chain links TRBV11-2 to TRBJ1-2; 9 nucleotides agree with TRBD1. CDR3 length: 14 residues. Germline V CDR1 and CDR2: SGHAT, FQNNGV. Losses at the gene ends were 4 bases for V and 1 base for J; bases not matched to a gene: 1. CDR3 loop: CASSSDRGNYGYTF. In DNA form, the CDR3 reads TGTGCCAGCAGCTCGGACAGGGGTAACTATGGCTACACCTTC. The whole variable domain, filled in from reference TRBV11-2 and TRBJ1-2, reads EAGVAQSPRYKIIEKRQSVAFWCNPISGHATLYWYQQILGQGPKLLIQFQNNGVVDDSQLPKDRFSAERLKGVDSTLKIQPAKLEDSAVYLCASSSDRGNYGYTFGSGTRLTVV.

The gene calls are TRBV29-1 and TRBJ2-1; 8 nucleotides match TRBD1. The CDR3 consists of 14 residues. Losses at the gene ends were 3 bases for V and 4 bases for J; bases not matched to a gene: 5. Germline V gene lookup returns CDR1 SQVTM and CDR2 ANQGSEA. The CDR3, as DNA: TGCAGCGTTGACGACAGGGGATTTTACAATGAGCAGTTCTTC. The encoded protein is CSVDDRGFYNEQFF.

J is TRBJ2-6 and V is TRBV5-5; D is uncertain. Trimming removed 4 bases from V and 0 bases from J, with 8 bases in between. Germline lookup yields CDR1 SGHKS and CDR2 YYEKEE (reference sequence). The CDR3 is made up of 15 amino acids. The CDR3 sequence: CASSPGPSGANVLTF. The CDR3 DNA follows: TGTGCCAGCAGCCCCGGTCCCTCTGGGGCCAACGTCCTGACTTTC.

The chain joins TRBV6-1 to TRBJ2-5; 8 bases align to TRBD2. Germline CDR1 and CDR2: MNHNS and SASEGT. The CDR3 runs to 16 residues. V was pared by 0 bases and J by 1 base, with 4 bases of the junction left unmatched. The CDR3 DNA is TGTGCCAGCAGTGAAGCGCCGGGAGGGGGCCAAGAGACCCAGTACTTC. This codes for CASSEAPGGGQETQYF.

The chain has TRBV7-9 and TRBJ2-7, with no clear D. Germline assignment: CDR1 SEHNR and CDR2 FQNEAQ (reference sequence). CDR3 length: 17 amino acids. V dropped 1 base and J dropped 3 bases, with 19 bases sitting between them. This chain's CDR3 is CASSLVSTPSGVYEQYF. Written as DNA, the CDR3 is TGTGCCAGCAGCTTAGTTTCAACCCCATCGGGTGTCTACGAGCAGTACTTC.

This sequence joins TRBV28 and TRBJ1-5; TRBD1 aligns across 9 bases. V lost 6 bases, J lost 16 bases, and 7 bases stayed unmatched. Germline V gene sequence: CDR1 MDHEN, CDR2 SYDVKM. The CDR3 is 11 residues long. The DNA of the CDR3 is TGTGCCAGCAGCACAGGGGGCGCGTCACATTTT. As protein: CASSTGGASHF.

The V call is TRBV28, the J call TRBJ1-1; the D is unclear. The CDR3 is made up of 13 amino acids. Germline CDR1 and CDR2: MDHEN and SYDVKM. Deletions cut 3 bases from V and 7 bases from J, with 12 bases between. CDR3 residues: CASSFRHRGEAFF. CDR3 coding DNA: TGTGCCAGCAGTTTCCGACACCGTGGTGAAGCTTTCTTT.

This rearrangement joins TRBV6-6 to TRBJ2-5; the D gene is possibly TRBD2 (5 bases). The V gene lost 2 bases and the J gene lost 5 bases, with 18 bases spanning the gap. CDR1 is MNHNY and CDR2 is SVGAGI in the germline V gene (reference sequence). CDR3 length: 16 amino acids. The CDR3 DNA follows: TGTGCCAGCAGTTACCACTCAAACGGGGTTGGTGAGACCCAGTACTTC. Amino acids: CASSYHSNGVGETQYF.

The CDR3 sequence: CASSPGTNTGELFF. The CDR3 DNA sequence: TGTGCCAGCAGCCCGGGGACTAACACCGGGGAGCTGTTTTTT. V is TRBV11-3 and J is TRBJ2-2, with D possibly being TRBD2 (6 bases). This CDR3 contains 14 residues. V lost 5 bases and J 2 bases, leaving 9 bases between the germline ends. Germline CDR1 reads SGHNT; CDR2 reads YENEEA.

The rearrangement uses TRBV4-2 and TRBJ1-2, with TRBD1 identical over 7 bases. After removal of 0 bases from V and 3 bases from J, the junction contained 7 bases not matched to a gene. This CDR3 comprises 16 residues. The germline gives CDR1 LGHNA, CDR2 YNFKEQ. This CDR3 reads CASSQDDSGTDYGYTF. The CDR3 DNA follows: TGTGCCAGCAGCCAAGACGATTCCGGGACAGACTATGGCTACACCTTC.

This clone appeared once. The chain recombines TRBV15 with TRBJ2-7, with a possible D match to TRBD1 (5 bases). From germline, CDR1 is LNHNV and CDR2 YYDKDF (reference sequence). Deletions cut 1 base from V and 4 bases from J, with 11 bases between. The CDR3 loop spans 14 amino acids. CDR3 DNA: TGTGCCACCAGCAGAGCCACCGGACAATACGAGCAGTACTTC. Protein: CATSRATGQYEQYF.

The V gene is TRBV2, the J gene TRBJ2-1; possibly TRBD2 for D (6 bases). V lost 6 bases to trimming and J lost 5 bases, with 26 bases between them. Germline V lookup: CDR1 SNHLY, CDR2 FYNNEI. The CDR3 loop spans 18 amino acids. In DNA, the CDR3 is TGTGCCAGCAGGGGGAGATTTTTGGCGGGGCTGCACCACAATGAGCAGTTCTTC. It translates to CASRGRFLAGLHHNEQFF.

The gene calls are TRBV13 and TRBJ2-2; unclear D gene. The CDR3 is made up of 13 amino acids. Germline-derived CDR1 and CDR2 are PRHDT and FYEKMQ (reference sequence). V was shortened by 5 bases and J by 7 bases, with 11 bases between the two germline ends. Here the CDR3 reads CASSPPVSGELFF. DNA of the CDR3: TGTGCCAGCAGCCCACCGGTGAGCGGGGAGCTGTTTTTT.